The sequence of this TCR beta chain was determined in a study of shared clonotypes between healthy human individuals. There are 16 residues in the CDR3. Trimming shortened V by 4 bases and J by 6 bases, and 18 bases separated the two germline ends. The germline CDR1 and CDR2 sequences are SGHTA and FQGNSA. To note about this clone: Its matching antigen is unknown.

A CD45RA-negative memory subset and a CD45RA+ naive subset were separated from the CD4+ cells. Study findings and constraints: For naive CD4 cells, around 5.1% of clonotypes were shared across a few donors.

Deep-level settings were used for running the assay. The material for each subset, its genomic DNA, was split evenly across several immunoSEQ plates. Sequenced by immunoSEQ multiplex PCR; TCRdb stores in-frame clones only, minus some. The sample shows 550,000 to 700,000 clones, around 73% of them seen only once. The rearrangement links TRBV7-2 to TRBJ1-4; possible D gene TRBD1, 6 bases. The clonotype originates from a woman younger than 45 in good health. Sequencing was performed on memory CD4+ T cells sorted from blood. As to subset: CD45RA-negative fraction. For the CDR3, the DNA is TGTGCCAGCAGCTACGTGGCTGGGCAGGGGCATGAAAAACTGTTTTTT. This translates into CASSYVAGQGHEKLFF.